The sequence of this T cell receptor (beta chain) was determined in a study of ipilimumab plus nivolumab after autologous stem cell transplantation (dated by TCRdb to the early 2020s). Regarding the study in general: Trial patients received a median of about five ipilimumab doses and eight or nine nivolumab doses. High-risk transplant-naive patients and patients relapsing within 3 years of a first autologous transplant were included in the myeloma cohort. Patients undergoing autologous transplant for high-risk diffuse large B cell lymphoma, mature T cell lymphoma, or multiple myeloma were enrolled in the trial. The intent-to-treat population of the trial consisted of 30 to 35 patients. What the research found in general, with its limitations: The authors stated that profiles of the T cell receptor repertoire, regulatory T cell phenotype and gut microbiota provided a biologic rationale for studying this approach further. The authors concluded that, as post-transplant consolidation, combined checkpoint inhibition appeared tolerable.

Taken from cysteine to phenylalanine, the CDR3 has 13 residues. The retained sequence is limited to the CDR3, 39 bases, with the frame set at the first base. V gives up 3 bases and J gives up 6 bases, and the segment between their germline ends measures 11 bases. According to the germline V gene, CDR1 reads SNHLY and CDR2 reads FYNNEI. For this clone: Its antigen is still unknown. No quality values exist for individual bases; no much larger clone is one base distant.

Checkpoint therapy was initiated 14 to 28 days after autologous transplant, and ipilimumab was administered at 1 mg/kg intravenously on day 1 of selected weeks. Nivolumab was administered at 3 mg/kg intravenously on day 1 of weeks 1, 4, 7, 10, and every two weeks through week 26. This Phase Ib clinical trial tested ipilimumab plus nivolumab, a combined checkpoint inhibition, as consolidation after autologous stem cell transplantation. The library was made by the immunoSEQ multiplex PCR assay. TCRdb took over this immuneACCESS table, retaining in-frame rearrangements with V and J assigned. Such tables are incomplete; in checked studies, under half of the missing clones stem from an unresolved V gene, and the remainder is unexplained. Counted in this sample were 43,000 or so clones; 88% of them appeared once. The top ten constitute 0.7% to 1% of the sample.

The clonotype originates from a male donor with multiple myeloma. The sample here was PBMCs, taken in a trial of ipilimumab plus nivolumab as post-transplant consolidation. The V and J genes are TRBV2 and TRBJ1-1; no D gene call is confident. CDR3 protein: CASSDGRYAEAFF. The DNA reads TGTGCCAGCAGTGACGGCAGGTATGCTGAAGCTTTCTTT.